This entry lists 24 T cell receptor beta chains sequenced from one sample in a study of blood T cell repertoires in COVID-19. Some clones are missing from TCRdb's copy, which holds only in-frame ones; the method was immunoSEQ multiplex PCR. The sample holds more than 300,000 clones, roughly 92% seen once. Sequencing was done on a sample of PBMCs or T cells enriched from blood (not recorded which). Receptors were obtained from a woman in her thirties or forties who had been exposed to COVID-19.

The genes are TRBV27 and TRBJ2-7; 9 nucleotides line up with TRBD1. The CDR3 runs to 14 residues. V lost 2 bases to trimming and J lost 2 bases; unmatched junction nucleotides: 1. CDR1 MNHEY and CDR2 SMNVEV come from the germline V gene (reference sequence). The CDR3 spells CASSLGTGPYEQYF. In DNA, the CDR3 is TGTGCCAGCAGTTTAGGGACAGGGCCCTACGAGCAGTACTTC.

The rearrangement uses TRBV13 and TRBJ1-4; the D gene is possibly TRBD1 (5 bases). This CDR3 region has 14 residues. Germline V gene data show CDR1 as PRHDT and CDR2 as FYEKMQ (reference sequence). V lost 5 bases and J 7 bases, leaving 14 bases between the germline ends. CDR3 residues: CASSLGQGREKLFF. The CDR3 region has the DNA TGTGCCAGCAGCCTGGGGCAGGGTCGTGAAAAACTGTTTTTT.

The CDR3 nucleotides read TGCGCCAGCAGCCGTCTAGCGGGGAACTACGAGCAGTACTTC. Its protein product is CASSRLAGNYEQYF. The V gene is TRBV5-1, the J gene TRBJ2-7; 9 nucleotides align to TRBD2. After removal of 4 bases from V and 3 bases from J, the junction contained 5 bases not matched to a gene. CDR3 size: 14 residues. From germline, CDR1 is SGHRS and CDR2 YFSETQ.

The CDR3 nucleotides are TGTGCCAGCAGCTTGACAGATAACTATGGCTACACCTTC. This encodes CASSLTDNYGYTF. The rearrangement uses TRBV6-5 and TRBJ1-2, with D maybe TRBD1 (5 bases). V lost 6 bases and J lost 1, with 9 bases in between. The CDR3 spans 13 residues. Germline V gives CDR1 MNHEY, CDR2 SVGAGI.

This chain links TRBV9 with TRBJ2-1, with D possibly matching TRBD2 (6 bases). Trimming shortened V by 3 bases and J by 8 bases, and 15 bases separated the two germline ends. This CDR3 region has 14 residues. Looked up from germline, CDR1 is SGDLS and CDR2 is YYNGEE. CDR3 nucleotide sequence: TGTGCCAGCAGCGCAGTAAGGGAGGTCGATGAGCAGTTCTTC. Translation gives CASSAVREVDEQFF.

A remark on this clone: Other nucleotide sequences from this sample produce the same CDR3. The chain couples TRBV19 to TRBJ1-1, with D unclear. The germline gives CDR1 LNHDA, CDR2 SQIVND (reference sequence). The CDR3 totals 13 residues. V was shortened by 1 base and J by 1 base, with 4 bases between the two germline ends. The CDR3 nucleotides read TGTGCCAGTAGTATAGGGCCGAACACTGAAGCTTTCTTT. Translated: CASSIGPNTEAFF.

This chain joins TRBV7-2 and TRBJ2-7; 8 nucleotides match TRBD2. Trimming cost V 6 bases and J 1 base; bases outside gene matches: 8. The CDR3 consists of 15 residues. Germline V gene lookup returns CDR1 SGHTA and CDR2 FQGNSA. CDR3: CASRVRLAGSYEQYF. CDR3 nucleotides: TGTGCCAGCAGGGTCCGGCTAGCGGGTTCCTACGAGCAGTACTTC.

In DNA form, the CDR3 reads TGTGCCAGTAGAGGGGCCAGCACAGATACGCAGTATTTT. This gives the protein CASRGASTDTQYF. The V and J genes are TRBV19 and TRBJ2-3; tentative D call: TRBD1 (5 bases). Germline CDR1 reads LNHDA; CDR2 reads SQIVND (reference sequence). Trimming removed 6 bases at V and 0 bases at J, with 7 bases between. The CDR3 has 13 residues.

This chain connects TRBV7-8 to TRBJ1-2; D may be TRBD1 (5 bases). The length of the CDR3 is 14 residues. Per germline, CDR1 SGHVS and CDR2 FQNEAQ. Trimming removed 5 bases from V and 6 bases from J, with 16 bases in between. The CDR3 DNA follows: TGTGCCAGCAGCCGACAGACAATCTCGGATGGCTACACCTTC. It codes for CASSRQTISDGYTF.

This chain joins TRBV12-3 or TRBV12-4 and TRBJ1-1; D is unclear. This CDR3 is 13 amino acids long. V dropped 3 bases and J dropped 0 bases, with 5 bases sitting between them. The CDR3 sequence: CASSFSVNTEAFF. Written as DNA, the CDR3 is TGTGCCAGCAGTTTTTCGGTGAACACTGAAGCTTTCTTT.

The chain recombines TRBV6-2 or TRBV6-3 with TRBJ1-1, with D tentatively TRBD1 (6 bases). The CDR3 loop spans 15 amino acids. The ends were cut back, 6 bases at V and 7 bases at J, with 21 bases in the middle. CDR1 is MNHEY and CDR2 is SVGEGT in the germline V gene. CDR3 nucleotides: TGTGCCAGCAGCTCCCATAGGACAGTGTCCTTTGAAGCTTTCTTT. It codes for CASSSHRTVSFEAFF.

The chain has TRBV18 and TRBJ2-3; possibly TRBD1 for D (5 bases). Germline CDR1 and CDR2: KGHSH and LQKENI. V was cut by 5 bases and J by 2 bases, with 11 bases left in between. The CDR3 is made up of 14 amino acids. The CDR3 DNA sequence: TGTGCCAGCTCATCGAAGACAGTCACAGATACGCAGTATTTT. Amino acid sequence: CASSSKTVTDTQYF.

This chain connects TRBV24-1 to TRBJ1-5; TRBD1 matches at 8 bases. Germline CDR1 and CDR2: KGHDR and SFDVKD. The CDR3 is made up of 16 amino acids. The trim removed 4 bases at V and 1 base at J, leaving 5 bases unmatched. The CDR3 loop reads CATSDATGESNQPQHF. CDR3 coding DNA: TGTGCCACCAGTGACGCGACAGGGGAGAGCAATCAGCCCCAGCATTTT.

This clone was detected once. DNA for the CDR3: TGTGCCAGCAGCCCGACAGGGTTGGGTCAGCCCCAGCATTTT. This translates into CASSPTGLGQPQHF. The V gene is TRBV7-9, the J gene TRBJ1-5; the match to TRBD1 covers 7 bases. The V and J ends lost 5 bases and 6 bases, in that order; junction bases with no gene match: 7. The CDR3 contains 14 residues. Germline-derived CDR1 and CDR2 are SEHNR and FQNEAQ (reference sequence).

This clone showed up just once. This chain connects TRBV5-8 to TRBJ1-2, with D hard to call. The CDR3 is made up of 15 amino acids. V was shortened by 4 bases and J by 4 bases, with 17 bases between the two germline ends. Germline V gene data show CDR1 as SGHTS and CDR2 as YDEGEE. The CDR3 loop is CASSLKGRGLYGYTF. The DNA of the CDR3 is TGTGCCAGCAGCCTAAAGGGCAGAGGGCTCTATGGCTACACCTTC.

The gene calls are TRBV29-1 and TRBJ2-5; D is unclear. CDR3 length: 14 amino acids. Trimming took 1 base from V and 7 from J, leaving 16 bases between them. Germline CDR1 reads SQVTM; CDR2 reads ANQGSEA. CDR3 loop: CSVEGAASSSTQYF. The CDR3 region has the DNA TGCAGCGTTGAAGGTGCGGCATCTTCGTCGACCCAGTACTTC.

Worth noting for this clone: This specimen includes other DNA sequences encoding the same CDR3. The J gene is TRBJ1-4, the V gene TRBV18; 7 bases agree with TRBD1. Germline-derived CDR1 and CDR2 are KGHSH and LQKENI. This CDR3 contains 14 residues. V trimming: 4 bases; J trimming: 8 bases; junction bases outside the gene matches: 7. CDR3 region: CASSRDRVEEKLFF. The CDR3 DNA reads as TGTGCCAGCTCACGTGACAGGGTCGAGGAAAAACTGTTTTTT.

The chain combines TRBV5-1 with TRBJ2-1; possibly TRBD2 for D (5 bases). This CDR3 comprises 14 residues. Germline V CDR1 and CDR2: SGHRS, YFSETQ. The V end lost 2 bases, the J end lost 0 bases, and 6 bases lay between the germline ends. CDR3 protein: CASSLAASYNEQFF. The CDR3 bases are TGCGCCAGCAGCTTAGCGGCCTCCTACAATGAGCAGTTCTTC.

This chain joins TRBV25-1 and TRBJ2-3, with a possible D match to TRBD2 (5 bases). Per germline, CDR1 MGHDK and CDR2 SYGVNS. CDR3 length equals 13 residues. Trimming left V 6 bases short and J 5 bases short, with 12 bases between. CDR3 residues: CASRPPGEDTQYF. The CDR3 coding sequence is TGTGCCAGCAGGCCCCCCGGGGAAGATACGCAGTATTTT.

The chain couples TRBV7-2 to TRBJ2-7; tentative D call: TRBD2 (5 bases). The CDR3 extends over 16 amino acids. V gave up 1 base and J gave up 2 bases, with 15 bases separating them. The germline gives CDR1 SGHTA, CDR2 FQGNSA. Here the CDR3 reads CASSLESGLRPYEQYF. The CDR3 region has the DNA TGTGCCAGCAGCTTAGAGAGTGGACTCCGCCCCTACGAGCAGTACTTC.

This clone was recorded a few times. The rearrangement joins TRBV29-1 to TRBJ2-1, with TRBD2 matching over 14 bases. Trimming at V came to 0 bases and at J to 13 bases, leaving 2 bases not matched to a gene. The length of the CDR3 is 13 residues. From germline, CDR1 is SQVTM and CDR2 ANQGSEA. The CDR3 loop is CSVEEGLAGVQFF. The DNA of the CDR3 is TGCAGCGTTGAAGAGGGACTAGCGGGAGTTCAGTTCTTC.

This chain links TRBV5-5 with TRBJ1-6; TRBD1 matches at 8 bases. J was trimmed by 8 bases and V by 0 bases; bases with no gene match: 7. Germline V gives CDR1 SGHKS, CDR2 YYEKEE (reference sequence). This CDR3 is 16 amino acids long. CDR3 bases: TGTGCCAGCAGCTTGGAGGGCCAGGGGGCATATTCACCCCTCCACTTT. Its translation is CASSLEGQGAYSPLHF.

CDR3 bases: TGTGCCAGCAGACAGGGACTAGCGGAGGGCTACGAGCAGTACTTC. Residues: CASRQGLAEGYEQYF. This rearrangement joins TRBV5-4 to TRBJ2-7, with 11 bases that match TRBD2. V lost 5 bases, J lost 3 bases, and 7 bases stayed unmatched. The CDR3 is 15 residues long. CDR1 is SGHNT and CDR2 is YYREEE in the germline V gene (reference sequence).

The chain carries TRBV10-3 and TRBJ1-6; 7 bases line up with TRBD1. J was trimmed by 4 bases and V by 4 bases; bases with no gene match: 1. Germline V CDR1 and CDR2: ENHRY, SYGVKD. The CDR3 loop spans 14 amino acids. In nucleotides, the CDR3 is TGTGCCATCAGTGTGGGACAGTATAATTCACCCCTCCACTTT. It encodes CAISVGQYNSPLHF.